Following are 10 T cell receptor beta chains from one sample sequenced in a study of cytomegalovirus exposure and HLA in healthy donors. PCR was performed using 60 Vbeta and 13 Jbeta primers. Sequencing used immunoSEQ multiplex PCR; TCRdb keeps in-frame clones, though not all of them. The repertoire has about 160,000 clones, approximately 78% of them found once; the top ten carry about 0.98%. The specimen was PBMCs. These TCRs come from a girl aged 2 to 9 in good health and CMV-seropositive.

The J gene is TRBJ1-5, the V gene TRBV30, with no clear D. The CDR3 has 15 amino acids. V dropped 3 bases and J dropped 0 bases, with 12 bases sitting between them. Germline V gene sequence: CDR1 GTSNPN, CDR2 SVGIG (reference sequence). The CDR3 DNA follows: TGTGCCTGGAGCGAGGGAGGAAATAGCAATCAGCCCCAGCATTTT. Translation gives CAWSEGGNSNQPQHF.

This clone was found a few times. The chain links TRBV4-1 to TRBJ2-3, with D maybe TRBD1 (5 bases). V was pared by 6 bases and J by 0 bases, with 10 bases between. This CDR3 comprises 14 residues. Germline-derived CDR1 and CDR2 are MGHRA and YSYEKL. The CDR3 region is CASRRQLSTDTQYF. DNA for the CDR3: TGCGCCAGCAGGCGACAGCTAAGCACAGATACGCAGTATTTT.

The rearrangement uses TRBV5-4 and TRBJ1-4, with a weak D call TRBD1 (6 bases). This CDR3 has 15 residues. Germline CDR1 reads SGHNT; CDR2 reads YYREEE (reference sequence). Deletions cut 3 bases from V and 10 bases from J, with 19 bases between. CDR3 nucleotides: TGTGCCAGCAGCTCTACAGGGATAGGTGGCGGAAAACTGTTTTTT. As protein: CASSSTGIGGGKLFF.

The V gene is TRBV28, the J gene TRBJ1-5; 9 bases map to TRBD1. The V gene end was trimmed by 4 bases and the J gene end by 3 bases; junction bases not matched to a gene: 7. Germline V CDR1 and CDR2: MDHEN, SYDVKM. This CDR3 has 16 residues. CDR3 coding DNA: TGTGCCAGCAGTTCCCGGGGGACAGGGCTCAATCAGCCCCAGCATTTT. It translates to CASSSRGTGLNQPQHF.

This sequence joins TRBV27 and TRBJ2-1; 9 bases line up with TRBD2. Germline lookup yields CDR1 MNHEY and CDR2 SMNVEV (reference sequence). V lost 2 bases and J lost 7; bases outside the gene matches: 6. The CDR3 sequence is 15 residues long. The CDR3 here is CASSLRSLAGNEQFF. The CDR3 DNA reads TGTGCCAGCAGTTTAAGGTCCCTAGCGGGGAATGAGCAGTTCTTC.

This clone was recorded once. This chain uses TRBV6-6 with TRBJ2-7; 9 bases line up with TRBD1. The germline CDR1 and CDR2 sequences are MNHNY and SVGAGI (reference sequence). CDR3 length equals 14 residues. V lost 4 bases and J lost 4; bases outside the gene matches: 5. CDR3 nucleotide sequence: TGTGCCAGCAGTTCTTTGACAGGGGGGTACGAGCAGTACTTC. Protein: CASSSLTGGYEQYF.

This chain joins TRBV5-8 and TRBJ2-1; no clear D. V lost 1 base, J lost 2 bases, and 13 bases lay in between. The germline gives CDR1 SGHTS, CDR2 YDEGEE. This CDR3 has 16 amino acids. CDR3 region: CASSLRHRNPYNEQFF. CDR3 coding DNA: TGTGCCAGCAGCTTGCGACACCGTAATCCCTACAATGAGCAGTTCTTC.

This clone appeared a few times. CDR3 in amino acids: CASRTGTGGIYEKLFF. For the CDR3, the DNA is TGTGCCAGTAGGACCGGGACAGGGGGCATTTATGAAAAACTGTTTTTT. The rearrangement links TRBV19 to TRBJ1-4; 12 nucleotides line up with TRBD1. Germline V gene data show CDR1 as LNHDA and CDR2 as SQIVND (reference sequence). This CDR3 region has 16 residues. With V trimmed by 6 bases and J by 6 bases, 8 bases remained unmatched.

This rearrangement joins TRBV4-1 to TRBJ1-4; TRBD1 is a possible D gene (6 bases). CDR3 length: 14 amino acids. CDR1 is MGHRA, CDR2 YSYEKL, per germline. Trimming took 6 bases from V and 7 from J, leaving 15 bases between them. The CDR3 here is CASSRGQPTEKLFF. The DNA of the CDR3 is TGCGCCAGCAGTCGCGGACAGCCAACTGAAAAACTGTTTTTT.

Remarks on this clone: Different DNA sequences within this sample yield the same CDR3. The chain recombines TRBV5-1 with TRBJ2-5, with 7 bases that match TRBD1. The CDR3 is 13 amino acids. Trimming cost V 2 bases and J 3 bases; bases outside gene matches: 1. Germline loops: CDR1 SGHRS, CDR2 YFSETQ. CDR3 bases: TGCGCCAGCAGCTTCCAGGGGGAAGAGACCCAGTACTTC. Amino acids: CASSFQGEETQYF.